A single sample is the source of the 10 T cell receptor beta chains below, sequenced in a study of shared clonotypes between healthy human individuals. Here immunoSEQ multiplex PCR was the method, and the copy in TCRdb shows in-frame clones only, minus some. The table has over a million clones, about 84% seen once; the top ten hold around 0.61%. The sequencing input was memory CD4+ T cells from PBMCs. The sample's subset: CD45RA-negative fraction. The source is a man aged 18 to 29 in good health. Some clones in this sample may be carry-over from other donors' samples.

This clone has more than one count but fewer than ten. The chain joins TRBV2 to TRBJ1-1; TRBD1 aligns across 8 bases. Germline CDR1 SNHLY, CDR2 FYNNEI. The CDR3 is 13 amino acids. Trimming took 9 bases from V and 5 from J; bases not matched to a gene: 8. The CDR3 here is CARDRGRGTEAFF. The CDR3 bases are TGTGCCAGAGACAGGGGAAGAGGGACTGAAGCTTTCTTT.

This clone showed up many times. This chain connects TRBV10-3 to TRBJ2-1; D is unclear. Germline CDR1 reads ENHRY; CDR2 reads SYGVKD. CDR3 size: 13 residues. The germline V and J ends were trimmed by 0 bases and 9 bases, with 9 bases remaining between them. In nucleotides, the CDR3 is TGTGCCATCAGTGAGTCAAACAGCCCTGAGCAGTTCTTC. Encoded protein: CAISESNSPEQFF.

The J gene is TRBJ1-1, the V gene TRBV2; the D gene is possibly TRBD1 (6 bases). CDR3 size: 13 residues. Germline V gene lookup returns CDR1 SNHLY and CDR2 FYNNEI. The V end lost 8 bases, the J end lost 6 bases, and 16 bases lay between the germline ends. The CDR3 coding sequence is TGTGCCAGCCGTATTGGGGGCGGTTCTGAAGCTTTCTTT. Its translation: CASRIGGGSEAFF.

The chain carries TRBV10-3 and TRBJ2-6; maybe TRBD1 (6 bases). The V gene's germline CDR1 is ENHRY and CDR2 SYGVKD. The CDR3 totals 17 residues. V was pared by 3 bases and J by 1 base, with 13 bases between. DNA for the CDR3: TGTGCCATCAGTGACAGGGGTTCCAATTCTGGGGCCAACGTCCTGACTTTC. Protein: CAISDRGSNSGANVLTF.

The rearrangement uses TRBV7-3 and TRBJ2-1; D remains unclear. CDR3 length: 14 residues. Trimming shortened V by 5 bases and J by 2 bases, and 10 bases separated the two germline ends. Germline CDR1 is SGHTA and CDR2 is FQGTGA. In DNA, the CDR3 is TGTGCCAGCAGCCCCCAGGTCACCTACAATGAGCAGTTCTTC. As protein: CASSPQVTYNEQFF.

The CDR3 sequence is CASSAGQGNYEQYF. The DNA for the CDR3 is TGTGCCAGCAGTGCGGGACAAGGAAACTACGAGCAGTACTTC. The rearrangement uses TRBV6-1 and TRBJ2-7; possible D gene TRBD1, 6 bases. This CDR3 contains 14 residues. V was pared by 4 bases and J by 3 bases, with 13 bases between. The germline V gene encodes CDR1 MNHNS and CDR2 SASEGT.

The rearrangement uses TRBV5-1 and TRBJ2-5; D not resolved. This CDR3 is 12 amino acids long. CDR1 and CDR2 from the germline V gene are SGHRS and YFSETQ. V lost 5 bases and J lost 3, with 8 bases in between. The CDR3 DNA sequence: TGCGCCAGCAGGAAGCAGGAAGAGACCCAGTACTTC. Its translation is CASRKQEETQYF.

CDR3 region: CASSLSSRSYGYTF. CDR3 nucleotide sequence: TGTGCCAGCAGTTTATCCTCAAGGAGCTATGGCTACACCTTC. The chain is built from TRBV27 and TRBJ1-2; D is unclear. V lost 0 bases and J lost 4, with 9 bases in between. The CDR3 contains 14 residues. Germline CDR1 MNHEY, CDR2 SMNVEV (reference sequence).

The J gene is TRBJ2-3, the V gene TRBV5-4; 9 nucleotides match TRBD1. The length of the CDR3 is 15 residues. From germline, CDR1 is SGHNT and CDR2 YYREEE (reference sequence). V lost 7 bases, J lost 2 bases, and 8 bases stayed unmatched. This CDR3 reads CASLDRGQPTDTQYF. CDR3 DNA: TGTGCCAGCCTGGACAGGGGTCAACCCACAGATACGCAGTATTTT.

CDR3 DNA: TGTGCCAGTAGCCCCGGACAGGATTATCAGCCCCAGCATTTT. Its translation: CASSPGQDYQPQHF. The chain carries TRBV19 and TRBJ1-5; 7 bases match TRBD1. The V and J ends lost 6 bases and 5 bases, in that order; junction bases with no gene match: 7. This CDR3 spans 14 amino acids. CDR1 is LNHDA, CDR2 SQIVND, per germline (reference sequence).